The 17 T cell receptor beta chains listed next were all sequenced from one sample in a study of siplizumab effects on memory and regulatory T cells. Produced via immunoSEQ multiplex PCR; TCRdb's table is partial and in-frame only. The data show more than 95,000 clones, over 90% seen once. The sequencing input was Tregs sorted from blood. These receptor sequences come from a human donor in good health.

V is TRBV18 and J is TRBJ1-1; no firm D call. V was trimmed by 4 bases and J by 3 bases, leaving 12 bases between them. Germline assignment: CDR1 KGHSH and CDR2 LQKENI. The CDR3 extends over 14 amino acids. DNA for the CDR3: TGTGCCAGCTCACTGCCATTTTGGGACACTGAAGCTTTCTTT. Translation: CASSLPFWDTEAFF. The full variable domain, completed using reference TRBV18 and TRBJ1-1, is NAGVMQNPRHLVRRRGQEARLRCSPMKGHSHVYWYRQLPEEGLKFMVYLQKENIIDESGMPKERFSAEFPKEGPSILRIQQVVRGDSAAYFCASSLPFWDTEAFFGQGTRLTVV.

The chain joins TRBV11-2 to TRBJ2-7; D might be TRBD1 (6 bases). Trimming removed 4 bases from V and 11 bases from J, with 21 bases in between. Germline values: CDR1 SGHAT, CDR2 FQNNGV. This CDR3 region has 14 residues. As DNA, the CDR3 is TGTGCCAGCAGCTCCCTAGTCCCGGACAGCCTGGAGTACTTC. The encoded protein is CASSSLVPDSLEYF. Variable domain in full (rest from reference TRBV11-2 and TRBJ2-7): EAGVAQSPRYKIIEKRQSVAFWCNPISGHATLYWYQQILGQGPKLLIQFQNNGVVDDSQLPKDRFSAERLKGVDSTLKIQPAKLEDSAVYLCASSSLVPDSLEYFGPGTRLTVT.

The chain joins TRBV5-1 to TRBJ2-7, with 7 bases that match TRBD2. The germline gives CDR1 SGHRS, CDR2 YFSETQ. Trimming took 0 bases from V and 2 from J; bases not matched to a gene: 5. The CDR3 covers 15 residues. CDR3 loop: CASSLDSGVAYEQYF. As DNA, the CDR3 is TGCGCCAGCAGCTTGGACAGCGGGGTTGCCTACGAGCAGTACTTC.

The gene calls are TRBV7-9 and TRBJ1-4; no clear D. The V end was cut by 1 base, the J end by 12 bases, with 15 bases between. Germline CDR1 is SEHNR and CDR2 is FQNEAQ (reference sequence). The CDR3 runs 14 residues. CDR3 in DNA: TGTGCCAGCAGCTTAGAACACGGAGGGCAAGAACTGTTTTTT. As protein: CASSLEHGGQELFF.

This clone has only one observation. The V call is TRBV6-6, the J call TRBJ1-1, with a weak D call TRBD1 (6 bases). V was shortened by 5 bases and J by 1 base, with 14 bases between the two germline ends. The germline CDR1 and CDR2 sequences are MNHNY and SVGAGI (reference sequence). The CDR3 has 15 residues. The CDR3 coding sequence is TGTGCCAGCAGTGGGGGGGCACTGTCGAACACTGAAGCTTTCTTT. Amino acids: CASSGGALSNTEAFF.

The V gene is TRBV2, the J gene TRBJ2-1; weak D call: TRBD2 (6 bases). Trimming cost V 7 bases and J 3 bases, with 16 bases left between them. CDR3 length equals 15 residues. Germline V CDR1 and CDR2: SNHLY, FYNNEI. CDR3 sequence reads: CASKYLAGYYNEQFF. The CDR3 DNA is TGTGCCAGCAAGTACTTGGCGGGGTACTACAATGAGCAGTTCTTC.

The rearrangement links TRBV4-1 to TRBJ2-2; 10 nucleotides align to TRBD2. The germline V gene has CDR1 MGHRA and CDR2 YSYEKL. The CDR3 covers 19 residues. V lost 0 bases to trimming and J lost 3 bases; unmatched junction nucleotides: 10. CDR3 protein: CASSQDPASGSPHTGELFF. The CDR3, as DNA: TGCGCCAGCAGCCAAGATCCAGCTAGCGGGAGTCCACACACCGGGGAGCTGTTTTTT.

Here the CDR3 reads CASSPPAGVGETQYF. The CDR3, as DNA: TGTGCCAGCAGCCCACCAGCGGGAGTCGGCGAGACCCAGTACTTC. The chain combines TRBV7-2 with TRBJ2-5; the match to TRBD2 covers 8 bases. Germline loops: CDR1 SGHTA, CDR2 FQGNSA. Germline trimming cut 5 bases from V and 5 bases from J; bases unmatched to any gene: 10. The CDR3 runs to 15 residues.

V usage is TRBV30 and J usage is TRBJ2-5; D assignment may be TRBD1 or TRBD2 (5 bases each). Germline V gives CDR1 GTSNPN, CDR2 SVGIG (reference sequence). V lost 5 bases to trimming and J lost 2 bases, with 15 bases between them. The CDR3 runs to 14 residues. The CDR3 protein is CAWGAGTDQETQYF. The CDR3 bases are TGTGCCTGGGGGGCCGGGACGGATCAAGAGACCCAGTACTTC.

The rearrangement links TRBV18 to TRBJ1-1; D not resolved. CDR3 length equals 12 residues. V gave up 5 bases and J gave up 1 base, with 5 bases separating them. From germline, CDR1 is KGHSH and CDR2 LQKENI. DNA of the CDR3: TGTGCCAGCTCAGTTCAGAACACTGAAGCTTTCTTT. Its translation: CASSVQNTEAFF.

This rearrangement joins TRBV5-1 to TRBJ2-1; D might be TRBD1 or TRBD2, each matching 5 bases. CDR3 length: 16 residues. V was shortened by 0 bases and J by 0 bases, with 10 bases between the two germline ends. CDR1 is SGHRS, CDR2 YFSETQ, per germline. The CDR3 DNA sequence: TGCGCCAGCAGCTTGGTAGCAGGGAGCTCCTACAATGAGCAGTTCTTC. Translation gives CASSLVAGSSYNEQFF.

V and J are TRBV14 and TRBJ2-2; D not certain. CDR1 is SGHDN and CDR2 is FVKESK in the germline V gene. CDR3 size: 12 residues. V was clipped by 1 base and J by 4 bases, with 1 base between them. This CDR3 is CASSQATGELFF. CDR3 DNA sequence: TGTGCCAGCAGCCAAGCCACCGGGGAGCTGTTTTTT.

The CDR3 protein is CASSLGQSRGGETQYF. In DNA form, the CDR3 reads TGCGCCAGCAGCTTGGGACAGTCAAGGGGGGGAGAGACCCAGTACTTC. The rearrangement links TRBV5-1 to TRBJ2-5; a possible D gene is TRBD2 (7 bases). The CDR3 has 16 amino acids. Germline CDR1 and CDR2: SGHRS and YFSETQ. Trimming left V 0 bases short and J 4 bases short, with 16 bases between.

This chain links TRBV5-1 with TRBJ1-6, with a tentative D call TRBD1 (6 bases). CDR1 and CDR2 from the germline V gene are SGHRS and YFSETQ. The CDR3 consists of 18 residues. V shed 5 bases and J shed 0 bases, with 18 bases lying between them. CDR3 sequence reads: CASSWTARYSSYNSPLHF. The CDR3 DNA sequence: TGCGCCAGCAGTTGGACAGCCAGATATAGCTCCTATAATTCACCCCTCCACTTT. Complete variable domain (other parts from reference TRBV5-1 and TRBJ1-6): KAGVTQTPRYLIKTRGQQVTLSCSPISGHRSVSWYQQTPGQGLQFLFEYFSETQRNKGNFPGRFSGRQFSNSRSEMNVSTLELGDSALYLCASSWTARYSSYNSPLHFGNGTRLTVT.

This CDR3 reads CASSYSRGPSGNTIYF. CDR3 in DNA: TGTGCCAGCAGTTACTCCAGGGGCCCCTCTGGAAACACCATATATTTT. The chain recombines TRBV6-5 with TRBJ1-3; tentative D call: TRBD1 (6 bases). The length of the CDR3 is 16 residues. CDR1 and CDR2 (germline): MNHEY, SVGAGI. The V gene lost 0 bases and the J gene lost 0 bases, with 9 bases spanning the gap.

This clone is a singleton in its sample. This chain uses TRBV27 with TRBJ2-1, with 10 nucleotides matching TRBD2. The V and J ends lost 5 bases and 3 bases, in that order; junction bases with no gene match: 7. The CDR3 totals 16 residues. Germline V CDR1 and CDR2: MNHEY, SMNVEV (reference sequence). CDR3 in DNA: TGTGCCAGCAGTCTGGGTAGCGGGAGGAACTACAATGAGCAGTTCTTC. Translated: CASSLGSGRNYNEQFF.

The chain links TRBV29-1 to TRBJ2-3; D ambiguous. CDR3 length: 8 amino acids. V dropped 8 bases and J dropped 4 bases, with 1 base sitting between them. In germline, CDR1 is SQVTM, CDR2 ANQGSEA. The CDR3 DNA reads as TGCAGCTCAGATACGCAGTATTTT. Translated, it gives CSSDTQYF.